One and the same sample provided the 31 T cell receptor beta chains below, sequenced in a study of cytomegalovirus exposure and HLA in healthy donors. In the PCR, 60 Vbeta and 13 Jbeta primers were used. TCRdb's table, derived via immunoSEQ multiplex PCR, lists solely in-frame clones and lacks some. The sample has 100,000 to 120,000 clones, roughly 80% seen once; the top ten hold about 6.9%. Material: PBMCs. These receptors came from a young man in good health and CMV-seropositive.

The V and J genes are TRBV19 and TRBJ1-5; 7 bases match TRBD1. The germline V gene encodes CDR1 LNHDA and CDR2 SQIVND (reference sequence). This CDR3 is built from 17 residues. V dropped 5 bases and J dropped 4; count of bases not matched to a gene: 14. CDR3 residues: CASSAYTGARLNQPQHF. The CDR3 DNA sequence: TGTGCCAGTAGTGCATATACAGGGGCCCGCCTTAATCAGCCCCAGCATTTT.

The CDR3: CASHQGGIYEQYF. CDR3 DNA: TGTGCCAGCCACCAAGGGGGCATCTACGAGCAGTACTTC. The V and J genes are TRBV2 and TRBJ2-7, with 7 bases fitting TRBD1. The CDR3 totals 13 residues. Germline-derived CDR1 and CDR2 are SNHLY and FYNNEI. V trimming: 8 bases; J trimming: 3 bases; junction bases outside the gene matches: 7.

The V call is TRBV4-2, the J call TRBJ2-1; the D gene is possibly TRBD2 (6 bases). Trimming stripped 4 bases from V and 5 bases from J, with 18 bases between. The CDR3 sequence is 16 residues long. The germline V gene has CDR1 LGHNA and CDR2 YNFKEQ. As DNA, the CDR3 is TGTGCCAGCAGCCCCACTTGGGGCGGGGCGGACAATGAGCAGTTCTTC. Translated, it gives CASSPTWGGADNEQFF.

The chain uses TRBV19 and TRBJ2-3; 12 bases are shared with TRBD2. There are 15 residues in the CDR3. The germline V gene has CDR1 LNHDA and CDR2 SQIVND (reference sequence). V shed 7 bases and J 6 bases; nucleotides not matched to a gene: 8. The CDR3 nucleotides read TGTGCCAGTACCAATCTAGCGGGGGGGCACGATACGCAGTATTTT. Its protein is CASTNLAGGHDTQYF.

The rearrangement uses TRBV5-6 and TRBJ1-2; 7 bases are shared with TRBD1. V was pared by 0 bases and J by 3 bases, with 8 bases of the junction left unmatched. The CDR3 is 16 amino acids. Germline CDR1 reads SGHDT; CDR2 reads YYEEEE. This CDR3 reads CASSLADRADDYGYTF. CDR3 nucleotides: TGTGCCAGCAGCTTGGCCGACAGGGCAGATGACTATGGCTACACCTTC.

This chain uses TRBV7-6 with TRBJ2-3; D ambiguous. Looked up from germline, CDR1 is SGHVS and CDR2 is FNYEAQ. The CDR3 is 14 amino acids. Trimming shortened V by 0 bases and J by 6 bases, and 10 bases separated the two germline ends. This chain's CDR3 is CASSLASFRDTQYF. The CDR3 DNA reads TGTGCCAGCAGCTTAGCCTCTTTCCGGGATACGCAGTATTTT. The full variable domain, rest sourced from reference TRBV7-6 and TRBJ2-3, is GAGVSQSPRYKVTKRGQDVALRCDPISGHVSLYWYRQALGQGPEFLTYFNYEAQQDKSGLPNDRFSAERPEGSISTLTIQRTEQRDSAMYRCASSLASFRDTQYFGPGTRLTVL.

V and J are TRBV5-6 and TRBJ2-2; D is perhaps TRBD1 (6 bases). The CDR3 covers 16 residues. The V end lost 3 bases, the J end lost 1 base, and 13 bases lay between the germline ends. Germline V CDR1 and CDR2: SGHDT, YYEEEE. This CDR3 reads CASSSPGHQNTGELFF. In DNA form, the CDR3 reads TGTGCCAGCAGCTCTCCGGGACATCAGAACACCGGGGAGCTGTTTTTT.

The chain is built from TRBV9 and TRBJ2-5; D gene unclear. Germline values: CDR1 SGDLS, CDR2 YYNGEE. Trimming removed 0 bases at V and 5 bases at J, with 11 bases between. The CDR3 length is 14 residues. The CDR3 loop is CASSVGLALETQYF. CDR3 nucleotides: TGTGCCAGCAGCGTAGGCTTGGCCCTGGAGACCCAGTACTTC. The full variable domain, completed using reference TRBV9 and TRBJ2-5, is DSGVTQTPKHLITATGQRVTLRCSPRSGDLSVYWYQQSLDQGLQFLIQYYNGEERAKGNILERFSAQQFPDLHSELNLSSLELGDSALYFCASSVGLALETQYFGPGTRLLVL.

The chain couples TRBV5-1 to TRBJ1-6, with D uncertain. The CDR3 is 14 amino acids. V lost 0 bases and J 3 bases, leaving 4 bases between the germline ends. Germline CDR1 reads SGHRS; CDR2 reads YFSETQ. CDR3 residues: CASSLDSYNSPLHF. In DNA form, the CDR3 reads TGCGCCAGCAGCTTGGACAGCTATAATTCACCCCTCCACTTT.

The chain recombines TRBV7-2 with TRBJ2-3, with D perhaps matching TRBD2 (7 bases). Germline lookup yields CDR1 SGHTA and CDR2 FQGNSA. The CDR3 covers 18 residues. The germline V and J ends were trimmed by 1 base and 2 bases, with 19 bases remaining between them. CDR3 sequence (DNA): TGTGCCAGCAGCTTAGTCGGGGGGCCGTCCCTAAACACAGATACGCAGTATTTT. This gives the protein CASSLVGGPSLNTDTQYF.

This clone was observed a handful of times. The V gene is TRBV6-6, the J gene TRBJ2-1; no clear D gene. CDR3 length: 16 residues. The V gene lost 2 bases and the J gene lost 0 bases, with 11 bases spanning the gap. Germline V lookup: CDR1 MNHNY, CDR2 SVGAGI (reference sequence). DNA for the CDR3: TGTGCCAGCAGTTACCAGGCATTAAGCTCCTACAATGAGCAGTTCTTC. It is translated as CASSYQALSSYNEQFF.

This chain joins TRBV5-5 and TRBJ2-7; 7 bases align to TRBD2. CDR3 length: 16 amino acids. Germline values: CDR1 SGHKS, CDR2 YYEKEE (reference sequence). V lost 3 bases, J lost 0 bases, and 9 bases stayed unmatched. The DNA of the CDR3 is TGTGCCAGCAGCTCCAACCCAGGGAGGGCCTCCTACGAGCAGTACTTC. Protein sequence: CASSSNPGRASYEQYF.

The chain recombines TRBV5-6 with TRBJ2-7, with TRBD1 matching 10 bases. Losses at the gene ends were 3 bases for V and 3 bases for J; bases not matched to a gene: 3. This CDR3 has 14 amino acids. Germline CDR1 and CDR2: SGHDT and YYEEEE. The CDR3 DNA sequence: TGTGCCAGCAGCTACGGGACAGGGGTCTACGAGCAGTACTTC. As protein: CASSYGTGVYEQYF.

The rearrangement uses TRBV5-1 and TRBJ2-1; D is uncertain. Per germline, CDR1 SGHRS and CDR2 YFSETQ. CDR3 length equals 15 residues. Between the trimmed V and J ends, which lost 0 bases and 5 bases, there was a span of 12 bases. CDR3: CASSLGPEPHNEQFF. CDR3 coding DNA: TGCGCCAGCAGCTTGGGCCCGGAGCCCCACAATGAGCAGTTCTTC.

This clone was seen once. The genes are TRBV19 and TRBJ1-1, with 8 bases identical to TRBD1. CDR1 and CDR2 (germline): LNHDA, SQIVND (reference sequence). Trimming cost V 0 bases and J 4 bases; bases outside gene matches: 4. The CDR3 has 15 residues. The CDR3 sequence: CASSIDPTGGTEAFF. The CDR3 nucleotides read TGTGCCAGTAGTATAGACCCTACAGGGGGCACTGAAGCTTTCTTT.

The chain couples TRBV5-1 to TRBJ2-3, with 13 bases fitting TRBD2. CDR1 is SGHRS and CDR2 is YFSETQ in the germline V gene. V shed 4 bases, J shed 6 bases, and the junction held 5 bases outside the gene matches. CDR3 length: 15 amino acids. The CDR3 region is CASSTGLAGADTQYF. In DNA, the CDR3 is TGCGCCAGCAGCACCGGACTAGCGGGGGCGGATACGCAGTATTTT. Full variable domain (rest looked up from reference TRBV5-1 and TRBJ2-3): KAGVTQTPRYLIKTRGQQVTLSCSPISGHRSVSWYQQTPGQGLQFLFEYFSETQRNKGNFPGRFSGRQFSNSRSEMNVSTLELGDSALYLCASSTGLAGADTQYFGPGTRLTVL.

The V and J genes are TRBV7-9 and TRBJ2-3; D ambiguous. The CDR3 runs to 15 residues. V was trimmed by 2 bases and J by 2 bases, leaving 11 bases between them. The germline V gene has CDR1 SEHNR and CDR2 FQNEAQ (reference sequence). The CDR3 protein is CASSLMGEPTDTQYF. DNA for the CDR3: TGTGCCAGCAGCTTAATGGGCGAACCCACAGATACGCAGTATTTT.

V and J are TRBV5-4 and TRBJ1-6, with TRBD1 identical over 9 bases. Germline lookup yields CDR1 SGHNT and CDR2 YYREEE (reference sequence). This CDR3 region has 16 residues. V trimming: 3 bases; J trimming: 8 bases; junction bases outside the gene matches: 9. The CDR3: CASSSEQGAKDSPLHF. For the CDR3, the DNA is TGTGCCAGCAGCTCAGAACAGGGGGCTAAAGATTCACCCCTCCACTTT.

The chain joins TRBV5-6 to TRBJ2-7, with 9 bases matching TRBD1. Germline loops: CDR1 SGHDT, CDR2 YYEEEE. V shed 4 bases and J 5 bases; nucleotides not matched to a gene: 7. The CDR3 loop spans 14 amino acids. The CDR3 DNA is TGTGCCAGCAGCCTAGACAGGGGGAAAAACGAGCAGTACTTC. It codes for CASSLDRGKNEQYF.

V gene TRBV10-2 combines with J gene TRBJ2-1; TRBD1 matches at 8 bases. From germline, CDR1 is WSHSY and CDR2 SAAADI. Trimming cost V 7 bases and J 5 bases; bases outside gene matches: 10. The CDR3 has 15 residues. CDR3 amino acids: CASKVRDRYNNEQFF. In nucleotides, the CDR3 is TGCGCCAGCAAGGTCCGGGACAGGTACAACAATGAGCAGTTCTTC.

The DNA for the CDR3 is TGTGCCAGCAGCTCGGACAGACGAAGGACTAATGAAAAACTGTTTTTT. It yields the protein CASSSDRRRTNEKLFF. The chain has TRBV6-6 and TRBJ1-4; tentatively, D is TRBD1 (6 bases). Germline CDR1 is MNHNY and CDR2 is SVGAGI (reference sequence). Between the trimmed V and J ends, which lost 6 bases and 2 bases, there was a span of 16 bases. This CDR3 has 16 residues.

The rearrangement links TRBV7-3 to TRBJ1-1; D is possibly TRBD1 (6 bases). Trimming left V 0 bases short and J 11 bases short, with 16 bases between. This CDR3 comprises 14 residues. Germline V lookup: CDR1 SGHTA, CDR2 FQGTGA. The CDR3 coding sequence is TGTGCCAGCAGCTTAACGGGGGCGCAAGGAACGGCTTTCTTT. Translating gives CASSLTGAQGTAFF.

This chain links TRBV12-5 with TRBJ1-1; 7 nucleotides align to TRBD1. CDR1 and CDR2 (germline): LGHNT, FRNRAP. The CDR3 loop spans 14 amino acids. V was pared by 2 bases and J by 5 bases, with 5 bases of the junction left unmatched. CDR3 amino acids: CASGLRQGRTEAFF. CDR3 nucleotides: TGTGCTAGTGGTTTGAGACAGGGTAGAACTGAAGCTTTCTTT.

The CDR3 DNA is TGTGCCAGCAGCTTGTGGGCCCCGAACACTGAAGCTTTCTTT. It is translated as CASSLWAPNTEAFF. This rearrangement joins TRBV13 to TRBJ1-1; D gene unclear. The CDR3 is made up of 14 amino acids. Trimming removed 3 bases from V and 1 base from J, with 9 bases in between. In germline, CDR1 is PRHDT, CDR2 FYEKMQ (reference sequence).

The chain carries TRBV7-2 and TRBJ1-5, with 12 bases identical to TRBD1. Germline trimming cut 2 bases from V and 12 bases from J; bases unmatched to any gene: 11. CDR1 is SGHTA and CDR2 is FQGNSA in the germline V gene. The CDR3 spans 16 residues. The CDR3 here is CASSLRWDRGRNHQHF. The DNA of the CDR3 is TGTGCCAGCAGCTTAAGATGGGACAGGGGGCGTAATCACCAGCATTTT.

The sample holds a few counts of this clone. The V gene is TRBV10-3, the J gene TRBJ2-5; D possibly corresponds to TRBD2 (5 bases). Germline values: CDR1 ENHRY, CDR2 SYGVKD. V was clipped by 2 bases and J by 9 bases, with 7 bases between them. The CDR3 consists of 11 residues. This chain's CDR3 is CAISEEGAQYF. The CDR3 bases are TGTGCCATCAGTGAGGAGGGAGCCCAGTACTTC.

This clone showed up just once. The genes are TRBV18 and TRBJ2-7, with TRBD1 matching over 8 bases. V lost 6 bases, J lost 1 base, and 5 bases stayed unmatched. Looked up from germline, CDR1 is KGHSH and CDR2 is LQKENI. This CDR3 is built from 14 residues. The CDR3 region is CASSSGTGSYEQYF. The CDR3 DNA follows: TGTGCCAGCTCGTCCGGGACAGGATCCTACGAGCAGTACTTC. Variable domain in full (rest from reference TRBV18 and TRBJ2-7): NAGVMQNPRHLVRRRGQEARLRCSPMKGHSHVYWYRQLPEEGLKFMVYLQKENIIDESGMPKERFSAEFPKEGPSILRIQQVVRGDSAAYFCASSSGTGSYEQYFGPGTRLTVT.

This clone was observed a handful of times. The CDR3 loop is CASSLKSGYEQYF. The CDR3 nucleotides are TGTGCCAGCAGCTTGAAGTCGGGATACGAGCAGTACTTC. This chain connects TRBV5-6 to TRBJ2-7, with a tentative D call TRBD2 (5 bases). Germline values: CDR1 SGHDT, CDR2 YYEEEE. The V gene lost 1 base and the J gene lost 4 bases, with 9 bases spanning the gap. The CDR3 is 13 residues long.

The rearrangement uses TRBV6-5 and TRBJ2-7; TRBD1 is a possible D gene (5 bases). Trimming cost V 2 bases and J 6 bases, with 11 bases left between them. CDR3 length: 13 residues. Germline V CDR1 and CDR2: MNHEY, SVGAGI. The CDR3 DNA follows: TGTGCCAGCAGTTACATTAGGGGCGGCGAGCAGTACTTC. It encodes CASSYIRGGEQYF.

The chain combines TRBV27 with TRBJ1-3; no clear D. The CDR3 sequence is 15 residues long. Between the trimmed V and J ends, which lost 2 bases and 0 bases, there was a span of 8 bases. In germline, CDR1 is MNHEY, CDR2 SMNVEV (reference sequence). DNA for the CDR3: TGTGCCAGCAGTTTAAACGGTGACTCTGGAAACACCATATATTTT. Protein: CASSLNGDSGNTIYF.

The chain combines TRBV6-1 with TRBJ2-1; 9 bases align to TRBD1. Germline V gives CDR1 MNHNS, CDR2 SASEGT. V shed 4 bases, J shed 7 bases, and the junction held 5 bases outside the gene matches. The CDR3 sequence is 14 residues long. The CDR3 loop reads CASSVDRGGNEQFF. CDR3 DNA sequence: TGTGCCAGCAGTGTAGACAGGGGGGGGAATGAGCAGTTCTTC.